A selection of T cell receptor beta chains follows, all from one sample in a study of blood T cell repertoires in COVID-19. Profiling relied on immunoSEQ multiplex PCR, and the TCRdb table lists in-frame clones only, not all of them. The sample carries approximately 270,000 clones, roughly 85% recorded once. The source material was peripheral blood. All receptors come from a man between 18 and 29 years old with active or convalescent COVID-19. Each CDR3 is given with its conserved first and last residue. D genes are given only for firm matches. Not all rows give a size; the values are once, few, many and, for expanded clones, a class.

V: TRBV3-1/TRBV3-2
J: TRBJ2-3
size: .
D: .
DNA: TGTGCCAGCAGCCAAGTATCCGGGAATGTGAGAAATACGCAGTATTTT
CDR3: CASSQVSGNVRNTQYF

V: TRBV7-9
J: TRBJ2-1
size: .
D: TRBD1
DNA: TGTGCCAGCAGCCTTGGGACAGGGGCGCAGAATGAGCAGTTCTTC
CDR3: CASSLGTGAQNEQFF

V: TRBV9
J: TRBJ1-2
size: .
D: .
DNA: TGTGCCAGCAGCCGTTCACAGGGCTTTATGGATGGCTACACCTTC
CDR3: CASSRSQGFMDGYTF

V: TRBV28
J: TRBJ1-2
size: .
D: TRBD1
DNA: TGTGCCAGCGCGGGCAGGGGGGTTGACTATGGCTACACCTTC
CDR3: CASAGRGVDYGYTF

V: TRBV7-9
J: TRBJ2-7
size: .
D: .
DNA: TGTGCCAGCAGCTTAGCGGGAGGTCAGGAGCAGTACTTC
CDR3: CASSLAGGQEQYF

V: TRBV19
J: TRBJ1-2
size: .
D: TRBD1
DNA: TGTGCCAGTAGTGTCAGGGGGCGCGACGGCTACACCTTC
CDR3: CASSVRGRDGYTF

V: TRBV27
J: TRBJ2-7
size: .
D: TRBD2
DNA: TGTGCCAGCAGTTCGAAAACTAGCGGGAGGGGGTACGAGCAGTACTTC
CDR3: CASSSKTSGRGYEQYF

V: TRBV12-3/TRBV12-4
J: TRBJ1-2
size: .
D: TRBD1
DNA: TGTGCCAGCAGTCGCGACAGGGAGAATGGCTACACCTTC
CDR3: CASSRDRENGYTF

V: TRBV19
J: TRBJ1-1
size: .
D: .
DNA: TGTGCCAGTACCCCACAGGGACCAGACACTGAAGCTTTCTTT
CDR3: CASTPQGPDTEAFF

V: TRBV6-5
J: TRBJ2-1
size: .
D: TRBD1
DNA: TGTGCCAGCAGAGGGGACAGATACAATGAGCAGTTCTTC
CDR3: CASRGDRYNEQFF

V: TRBV5-1
J: TRBJ2-3
size: .
D: .
DNA: TGCGCCAGCGGGGGGGCCGGCACAGATACGCAGTATTTT
CDR3: CASGGAGTDTQYF

V: TRBV28
J: TRBJ1-1
size: .
D: .
DNA: TGTGCCAGCAGTTTCTCAATACAGGGGAACACTGAAGCTTTCTTT
CDR3: CASSFSIQGNTEAFF

V: TRBV6-6
J: TRBJ2-7
size: .
D: .
DNA: TGTGCCAGTGAGGAGGGCGTGAGGAACGAGCAGTACTTC
CDR3: CASEEGVRNEQYF

V: TRBV29-1
J: TRBJ2-5
size: .
D: TRBD2
DNA: TGCAGCGTTAAGGAGGGAGGGAGAGAGACCCAGTACTTC
CDR3: CSVKEGGRETQYF

V: TRBV5-1
J: TRBJ1-1
size: .
D: .
DNA: TGCGCCAGCAGCCCAGACCAGGGCCCGAACACTGAAGCTTTCTTT
CDR3: CASSPDQGPNTEAFF

V: TRBV4-3
J: TRBJ2-3
size: .
D: .
DNA: TGCGCCAGCAGCCAGGAGGAGGGCACAGATACGCAGTATTTT
CDR3: CASSQEEGTDTQYF

V: TRBV20-1
J: TRBJ2-7
size: .
D: TRBD2
DNA: TGCAGTGCTAGTTCAGGAAGCGGGAGGGGTTCTCACGAGCAGTACTTC
CDR3: CSASSGSGRGSHEQYF

V: TRBV7-2
J: TRBJ1-5
size: .
D: TRBD1
DNA: TGTGCCAGCAGCTTTAAAGGGGGCGGGCAGCCCCAGCATTTT
CDR3: CASSFKGGGQPQHF

V: TRBV7-9
J: TRBJ1-2
size: .
D: .
DNA: TGTGCCAGCAGCTCAAGGGAGGGGTATGGCTACACCTTC
CDR3: CASSSREGYGYTF

V: TRBV7-2
J: TRBJ1-2
size: .
D: TRBD1
DNA: TGTGCCAGCAGCTTAGTGGGGACAGGGCTCTCGGGGTATGGCTACACCTTC
CDR3: CASSLVGTGLSGYGYTF

V: TRBV29-1
J: TRBJ2-1
size: .
D: .
DNA: TGCAGCGTTGAAGATCTTCGCAAGGGGAGGAATGAGCAGTTCTTC
CDR3: CSVEDLRKGRNEQFF

V: TRBV7-3
J: TRBJ2-5
size: .
D: .
DNA: TGTGCCAGCAGCTTAAGTGGTTTGCGAGAAGAGACCCAGTACTTC
CDR3: CASSLSGLREETQYF

V: TRBV28
J: TRBJ2-7
size: .
D: .
DNA: TGTGCCAGCAGTTTATTCAAAGGGACACCAAATTTC
CDR3: CASSLFKGTPNF

V: TRBV9
J: TRBJ2-7
size: .
D: .
DNA: TGTGCCAGCAGCGGACGGGACACCTACGAGCAGTACTTC
CDR3: CASSGRDTYEQYF

V: TRBV15
J: TRBJ2-3
size: .
D: TRBD2
DNA: TGTGCCACCAGCAGGGGGACTAGCGGGAAAAAGGATACGCAGTATTTT
CDR3: CATSRGTSGKKDTQYF

V: TRBV7-2
J: TRBJ2-5
size: .
D: TRBD2
DNA: TGTGCCAGCAGCCGGACTAGCGAGAAGACCCAGTACTTC
CDR3: CASSRTSEKTQYF

V: TRBV11-3
J: TRBJ2-2
size: .
D: TRBD2
DNA: TGTGCCAGCAGCCCGGGGACTACCAAAGGGCGGGAGCTGTTTTTT
CDR3: CASSPGTTKGRELFF

V: TRBV27
J: TRBJ2-7
size: .
D: .
DNA: TGTGCCAGCAGTTTATCAGCAGGATCCTACGAGCAGTACTTC
CDR3: CASSLSAGSYEQYF

V: TRBV5-6
J: TRBJ1-2
size: .
D: TRBD1
DNA: TGTGCCAGCTCTACCGGGACAGGGAACTATGGCTACACCTTC
CDR3: CASSTGTGNYGYTF

V: TRBV21-1
J: TRBJ2-1
size: .
D: .
DNA: .
CDR3: CASSKIRGFGQGAYNEQFF

V: TRBV10-3
J: TRBJ2-3
size: .
D: TRBD2
DNA: TGTGCCCTAGGGACTAGCGGGAGCACAGATACGCAGTATTTT
CDR3: CALGTSGSTDTQYF

V: TRBV5-6
J: TRBJ1-2
size: few
D: .
DNA: TGTGCCAGCAGCTTGACGGGTTTCTATGGCTACACCTTC
CDR3: CASSLTGFYGYTF

V: TRBV7-6
J: TRBJ2-7
size: .
D: TRBD1
DNA: TGTGCCAGCAGCTTATCCCGGGACAGGGGCCACGAGCAGTACTTC
CDR3: CASSLSRDRGHEQYF

V: TRBV4-3
J: TRBJ1-4
size: once
D: .
DNA: TGCGCCAGCAGCCAAGGGGCTGCAGGCACTAATGAAAAACTGTTTTTT
CDR3: CASSQGAAGTNEKLFF

V: TRBV7-8
J: TRBJ1-2
size: once
D: TRBD1
DNA: TGTGCCAGCAGCTTAGGGACAGGGAATGGCTACACCTTC
CDR3: CASSLGTGNGYTF

V: TRBV28
J: TRBJ2-7
size: few
D: TRBD2
DNA: TGTGCCAGTACCAGAGGGGGACTAGTCGAGCAGTACTTC
CDR3: CASTRGGLVEQYF

V: TRBV27
J: TRBJ1-2
size: .
D: .
DNA: TGTGCCAGCAGTTTAATAATGGGCTCCCTCACCTTC
CDR3: CASSLIMGSLTF

V: TRBV6-5
J: TRBJ2-2
size: .
D: TRBD2
DNA: TGTGCCAGCAGTTTTGAGACGGGGGGATACACCGGGGAGCTGTTTTTT
CDR3: CASSFETGGYTGELFF

V: TRBV5-1
J: TRBJ2-7
size: .
D: .
DNA: TGCGCCAGCAGCTTAGACAGCACCTACGAGCAGTACTTC
CDR3: CASSLDSTYEQYF

V: TRBV27
J: TRBJ2-7
size: few
D: TRBD1
DNA: TGTGCCAGCAGATCGACAGGGAACGAGCAGTACTTC
CDR3: CASRSTGNEQYF

V: TRBV7-2
J: TRBJ1-5
size: .
D: TRBD1
DNA: TGTGCCAGCAGCTTGGCCCGACAGGGTAATCAGCCCCAGCATTTT
CDR3: CASSLARQGNQPQHF

V: TRBV11-3
J: TRBJ2-1
size: .
D: TRBD2
DNA: TGTGCCAGCAGCTTAGGTTTAGGACTAGCGGGAGGGGGCAATGAGCAGTTCTTC
CDR3: CASSLGLGLAGGGNEQFF

V: TRBV3-1/TRBV3-2
J: TRBJ2-5
size: .
D: TRBD2
DNA: TGTGCCAGCAGCCTCTCGACTAGCCGGAGGGCCCAGTACTTC
CDR3: CASSLSTSRRAQYF

V: TRBV9
J: TRBJ2-5
size: .
D: TRBD2
DNA: TGTGCCAGCAGCGTAGGTAGTAGCGGGAGTGAGACCCAGTACTTC
CDR3: CASSVGSSGSETQYF

V: TRBV9
J: TRBJ1-5
size: .
D: TRBD1
DNA: TGTGCCAGCAGCCCGGACCCTGACAGGGGGCTTATTCAGCCCCAGCATTTT
CDR3: CASSPDPDRGLIQPQHF

V: TRBV24-1
J: TRBJ1-4
size: .
D: .
DNA: TGTGCCACCAGTCCGGGGAATGAAAAACTGTTTTTT
CDR3: CATSPGNEKLFF

V: TRBV3-1/TRBV3-2
J: TRBJ2-4
size: .
D: TRBD2
DNA: TGTGCCAGCAGCCTAGGGACTAGCGGCGTATCGAACATTCAGTACTTC
CDR3: CASSLGTSGVSNIQYF

V: TRBV2
J: TRBJ2-1
size: .
D: .
DNA: TGTGCCAGCAGTACGGACAGCCCCGAGCAGTTCTTC
CDR3: CASSTDSPEQFF